This record concerns one T cell receptor beta chain sequence. There is no known antigen for this receptor. Base qualities are not at hand, and no much larger clone is one base apart. Library preparation employed the immunoSEQ multiplex PCR assay. Adaptive Biotechnologies carried out TCRB amplification, library preparation, sequencing and preliminary bioinformatics at Survey level resolution. For TCRB sequencing, genomic DNA from the sorted cTfh populations was amplified by multiplex PCR. The original pipeline was this. Clonality was calculated in R as 1 minus normalized Shannon entropy, and the Gini index was computed with the R package ineq. Overlap score was the summed counts of shared sequences divided by total counts of all sequences in both compared samples. The significance of shared clonotypes was tested with Fisher's exact test, assuming a theoretical repertoire of 10^7 TCRB sequences. As stored in TCRdb, this immuneACCESS dataset retains in-frame rearrangements with V and J assigned. A fraction of the clones does not appear; measured against another copy, unresolved V genes explain less than half of the discrepancy, and the remainder lacks a known reason. V, J and clone size are taken as reported in that table, and D and trimming were inferred from the DNA itself. The sample contains over 25,000 clones, 65% to 85% of them found a single time. Clones ranked in the top ten supply about 1.2% of the sample.

This specimen belongs to a study of follicular helper T cells after annual influenza vaccination (dated by TCRdb to the late 2010s). Background on the whole study: Blood was drawn on days 0, 7 and 28 after each seasonal influenza vaccination. To study recall of cTfh clones, some subjects were followed through successive annual vaccinations in the 2013-2014, 2014-2015 and 2015-2016 seasons. One week after vaccination, a second recruited cohort of 12 to 13 subjects (Table S1) displayed a similar ICOS+CD38+ cTfh response. Multi-year samples were available for six subjects, with four spanning two vaccination seasons and two spanning three seasons. The 2013-2014 samples were cryopreserved, while the 2015 samples were processed right after collection.

General findings and caveats noted by the study authors: Day 7 ICOS+CD38+ clones were most often found later in ICOS-CD38- cTfh, suggesting that subset may serve as a memory reservoir. Productive TCRB sequences were recovered from only about 8.5-22% of analyzed cells, so rare clonotypes could not be sampled. ICOS+CD38+ cTfh clonality correlated with the frequency of that population, and its change correlated with the change in circulating plasmablast frequency. A recurrent oligoclonal ICOS+CD38+ cTfh response containing tetramer and AIM influenza-specific clonotypes was recalled by successive annual vaccinations.

The CDR3 sequence holds 17 residues, the cysteine and phenylalanine included. The entry retains the CDR3 DNA only, 51 bases that are in frame from base 1. Trimmed from V: 5 bases; trimmed from J: 0 bases; junction bases lacking a gene match: 15. Looking up the germline V gene (reference sequence) yields CDR1 GTSNPN and CDR2 SVGIG. Explained via the paper, the time point label denotes: 2014-2015 season, pre-vaccination. TCRB sequencing was used to follow sorted CD4 subsets from the blood of adults before and after they were given the seasonal inactivated influenza vaccine (Fluvarix). To be eligible, subjects had to live in the community and must not have received influenza vaccine in the previous 6 months. Exclusions included influenza vaccine contraindications, substance abuse, HIV/AIDS, active malignancy, immunomodulatory medication and active illness such as respiratory infection. At each time point, about 35 to 110 mL of blood was collected. Circulating Tfh were defined as non-naive CD4+CXCR5+PD-1+ cells and sorted into ICOS+CD38+ and ICOS-CD38- fractions. Ficoll-Paque PLUS or SepMate separation was used to isolate PBMC. Before DNA was extracted, the cell subsets were sorted from PBMC using a BD FACS Aria.

The sequence is built from TRBV30 and TRBJ1-2, with 7 bases in between that match TRBD1. This TCR came from an adult who received the influenza vaccine. This sample comprised CXCR5+ CD38- circulating T follicular helper cells from blood, obtained on the day of influenza vaccination. This specimen's cell subset or site label, per the study, means: circulating Tfh, non-naive CD4+CXCR5+PD-1+ (ICOS+CD38+ or ICOS-CD38-). Here is the DNA: TGTGCCTGGTTCGACAGGGTGGGGTCCAGGGCTAACTATGGCTACACCTTC. Protein translation: CAWFDRVGSRANYGYTF.